Below, 30 T cell receptor beta chains from the same sample are listed, as sequenced in a study of CD4 T cells in relation to SARS-CoV-2 and coronaviruses. CD4+ T cells from unexposed donors were obtained before the COVID-19 pandemic (2011-2018). Isolation of CD4+ T cells took place after nine to ten days in culture. Their antigen targets remain unknown. The protocol was immunoSEQ multiplex PCR, while the TCRdb copy is restricted to in-frame clones and leaves out a portion. The sample consists of 22,000 or so clones, approximately 72% of them appearing once. Sequencing was carried out using CD4+ T cells from PBMCs, cultured in vitro. These TCRs come from a human donor in good health.

CDR3 DNA: TGTGCCAGCAGTTATGGACAGGGAAGGTATGGCTACACCTTC. Protein product: CASSYGQGRYGYTF. V usage is TRBV2 and J usage is TRBJ1-2; 8 bases map to TRBD1. The CDR3 has 14 amino acids. J was trimmed by 5 bases and V by 5 bases; bases with no gene match: 7. In germline, CDR1 is SNHLY, CDR2 FYNNEI.

In this sample, this clone is medium-sized (0.01 to 0.1%). This chain links TRBV7-8 with TRBJ2-7; D perhaps matches TRBD1 (5 bases). V lost 5 bases and J 8 bases, leaving 13 bases between the germline ends. This CDR3 is built from 12 residues. CDR1 and CDR2 from the germline V gene are SGHVS and FQNEAQ. The CDR3 here is CASSPGQAKQYF. CDR3 bases: TGTGCCAGCAGCCCAGGACAAGCGAAGCAGTACTTC.

The CDR3 coding sequence is TGTGCCAGCAGCCGCCAATGGGCGGCCGGTAGAGACATTCAGTACTTC. Translated: CASSRQWAAGRDIQYF. The V and J genes are TRBV5-5 and TRBJ2-4, with D hard to call. Per germline, CDR1 SGHKS and CDR2 YYEKEE (reference sequence). Trimming left V 4 bases short and J 8 bases short, with 22 bases between. The length of the CDR3 is 16 residues.

The chain joins TRBV6-6 to TRBJ1-1; TRBD1 matches at 8 bases. The CDR3 contains 11 residues. Germline V gene data show CDR1 as MNHNY and CDR2 as SVGAGI (reference sequence). V dropped 7 bases and J dropped 6; count of bases not matched to a gene: 1. This chain's CDR3 is CASTDRAEAFF. CDR3 DNA: TGTGCCAGCACGGACAGGGCTGAAGCTTTCTTT.

The rearrangement joins TRBV7-2 to TRBJ1-6; D ambiguous. CDR1 and CDR2 from the germline V gene are SGHTA and FQGNSA. The CDR3 totals 14 residues. With 1 base removed from V and 6 bases from J, the gap between germline ends came to 7 bases. The CDR3 nucleotides are TGTGCCAGCAGCTTAGGACACGTTAATTCACCCCTCCACTTT. This sequence encodes CASSLGHVNSPLHF.

This sequence joins TRBV19 and TRBJ2-7, with 9 positions matching TRBD1. The V gene end was trimmed by 5 bases and the J gene end by 5 bases; junction bases not matched to a gene: 7. Germline CDR1 reads LNHDA; CDR2 reads SQIVND (reference sequence). This CDR3 has 14 amino acids. The CDR3 here is CASSRRQGVDEQYF. Written as DNA, the CDR3 is TGTGCCAGTAGTCGCCGACAGGGGGTCGACGAGCAGTACTTC. The variable domain in full, completed from reference TRBV19 and TRBJ2-7, reads DGGITQSPKYLFRKEGQNVTLSCEQNLNHDAMYWYRQDPGQGLRLIYYSQIVNDFQKGDIAEGYSVSREKKESFPLTVTSAQKNPTAFYLCASSRRQGVDEQYFGPGTRLTVT.

The chain couples TRBV12-3 or TRBV12-4 to TRBJ2-3, with D uncertain. The CDR3 spans 12 residues. V was shortened by 3 bases and J by 4 bases, with 5 bases between the two germline ends. The CDR3 DNA follows: TGTGCCAGCAGTTTCGTTCCAGATACGCAGTATTTT. It translates to CASSFVPDTQYF.

V gene TRBV27 combines with J gene TRBJ2-7; D not resolved. Germline-derived CDR1 and CDR2 are MNHEY and SMNVEV (reference sequence). The CDR3 is 13 amino acids. V was pared by 3 bases and J by 2 bases, with 8 bases between. The chain's CDR3 is CASSFGRTYEQYF. The CDR3 DNA reads as TGTGCCAGCAGTTTTGGGCGAACCTACGAGCAGTACTTC.

This clone has a single count. The V call is TRBV7-9, the J call TRBJ2-3, with TRBD2 matching over 7 bases. Losses at the gene ends were 1 base for V and 6 bases for J; bases not matched to a gene: 7. Germline loops: CDR1 SEHNR, CDR2 FQNEAQ (reference sequence). The CDR3 is 15 amino acids. CDR3 sequence: CASSLVAGAGDTQYF. In nucleotides, the CDR3 is TGTGCCAGCAGCTTAGTTGCGGGAGCAGGGGATACGCAGTATTTT.

V and J are TRBV29-1 and TRBJ2-5; 8 nucleotides align to TRBD1. There are 14 residues in the CDR3. Germline V gene lookup returns CDR1 SQVTM and CDR2 ANQGSEA. V gave up 2 bases and J gave up 4 bases; unmatched junction bases: 6. For the CDR3, the DNA is TGCAGCGTTGAAAAGGGGACAGGACGAGAGACCCAGTACTTC. Encoded protein: CSVEKGTGRETQYF. Full variable domain (remainder filled in from reference TRBV29-1 and TRBJ2-5): SAVISQKPSRDICQRGTSLTIQCQVDSQVTMMFWYRQQPGQSLTLIATANQGSEATYESGFVIDKFPISRPNLTFSTLTVSNMSPEDSSIYLCSVEKGTGRETQYFGPGTRLLVL.

The J gene is TRBJ1-6, the V gene TRBV6-1, with 9 positions matching TRBD1. V lost 3 bases to trimming and J lost 10 bases; unmatched junction nucleotides: 13. This CDR3 spans 17 amino acids. CDR1 and CDR2 from the germline V gene are MNHNS and SASEGT. The CDR3 spells CASSDGWAGQGLSPLHF. The CDR3 DNA is TGTGCCAGCAGTGACGGCTGGGCGGGACAGGGCTTATCACCCCTCCACTTT.

This chain joins TRBV6-2 or TRBV6-3 and TRBJ1-1, with D possibly matching TRBD1 (6 bases). With 5 bases removed from V and 5 bases from J, the gap between germline ends came to 15 bases. Germline CDR1 is MNHEY and CDR2 is SVGEGT. The CDR3 sequence is 14 residues long. For the CDR3, the DNA is TGTGCCAGCAGTCTTTCCGGGACAACTACTGAAGCTTTCTTT. It is translated as CASSLSGTTTEAFF.

The CDR3, as DNA: TGTGCCAGCAGCGTACAGGGGGGAGGACAGCCCCAGCATTTT. It specifies CASSVQGGGQPQHF. The chain recombines TRBV2 with TRBJ1-5; 8 nucleotides match TRBD1. Germline CDR1 reads SNHLY; CDR2 reads FYNNEI. There are 14 residues in the CDR3. The junction had 8 bases not matched to a gene; V was cut back by 6 bases and J by 7 bases.

This clone was observed a few times. The chain carries TRBV11-2 and TRBJ1-6, with 9 nucleotides matching TRBD1. The CDR3 extends over 15 amino acids. Germline CDR1 and CDR2: SGHAT and FQNNGV. The J segment lost 7 bases and the V segment lost 5 bases, leaving 6 bases of the junction unmatched. CDR3 coding DNA: TGTGCCAGCAGCCCTACAGGGGGCGAGAATTCACCCCTCCACTTT. Encoded protein: CASSPTGGENSPLHF.

This sequence joins TRBV19 and TRBJ2-3, with 12 bases fitting TRBD2. CDR1 LNHDA and CDR2 SQIVND come from the germline V gene (reference sequence). Trimming took 3 bases from V and 0 from J; bases not matched to a gene: 7. The CDR3 loop spans 18 amino acids. CDR3 DNA sequence: TGTGCCAGTAGTATGGGACTAGCGGGCGGAACTAGCACAGATACGCAGTATTTT. Translating gives CASSMGLAGGTSTDTQYF.

This clone was observed a handful of times. The V call is TRBV6-5, the J call TRBJ2-2, with TRBD1 matching 8 bases. Germline trimming cut 5 bases from V and 5 bases from J; bases unmatched to any gene: 7. The CDR3 totals 15 residues. The V gene's germline CDR1 is MNHEY and CDR2 SVGAGI. The CDR3 here is CASSIADRATGELFF. The CDR3 nucleotides are TGTGCCAGCAGTATTGCGGACAGGGCGACCGGGGAGCTGTTTTTT.

The chain recombines TRBV19 with TRBJ2-2; TRBD1 or TRBD2 may be the D gene (5 bases each). With 6 bases removed from V and 2 bases from J, the gap between germline ends came to 19 bases. The CDR3 is made up of 17 amino acids. Germline CDR1 and CDR2: LNHDA and SQIVND (reference sequence). For the CDR3, the DNA is TGTGCCAGTAGGATCGTCGGTCTTGGGGGTAACACCGGGGAGCTGTTTTTT. It specifies CASRIVGLGGNTGELFF. The complete variable domain, with remaining parts taken from reference TRBV19 and TRBJ2-2, reads DGGITQSPKYLFRKEGQNVTLSCEQNLNHDAMYWYRQDPGQGLRLIYYSQIVNDFQKGDIAEGYSVSREKKESFPLTVTSAQKNPTAFYLCASRIVGLGGNTGELFFGEGSRLTVL.

This clone was detected a few times. The V gene is TRBV25-1, the J gene TRBJ2-7; 9 positions match TRBD2. The CDR3 contains 13 residues. Germline CDR1 and CDR2: MGHDK and SYGVNS. Unmatched junction bases numbered 3, after V lost 6 bases and J lost 3 bases. The CDR3 sequence: CASSPSGDYEQYF. The CDR3 nucleotides read TGTGCCAGCAGCCCTAGCGGGGACTACGAGCAGTACTTC.

V gene TRBV25-1 combines with J gene TRBJ2-7; 9 nucleotides agree with TRBD2. V lost 8 bases to trimming and J lost 3 bases; unmatched junction nucleotides: 14. Germline V gene lookup returns CDR1 MGHDK and CDR2 SYGVNS. The CDR3 runs 16 residues. The CDR3 DNA reads TGTGCCAGCGGGGGAGGAGCGGGAGGTCTCGGCTACGAGCAGTACTTC. Translating it yields CASGGGAGGLGYEQYF.

A few counts support this clone. The CDR3 sequence is CASSARQGVIGEQYF. The CDR3 DNA reads as TGCGCCAGCAGCGCCCGACAGGGGGTGATTGGCGAGCAGTACTTC. The rearrangement uses TRBV5-1 and TRBJ2-7; TRBD1 aligns across 9 bases. The CDR3 has 15 amino acids. V was pared by 4 bases and J by 6 bases, with 11 bases of the junction left unmatched. Germline V gene data show CDR1 as SGHRS and CDR2 as YFSETQ.

CDR3 protein: CASSLETGTSGYNEQFF. CDR3 DNA: TGTGCCAGCAGCCTCGAGACCGGGACTAGCGGGTACAATGAGCAGTTCTTC. The chain employs TRBV3-1 (or the pseudogene TRBV3-2) and TRBJ2-1, with 12 bases matching TRBD2. This CDR3 comprises 17 residues. With V trimmed by 4 bases and J by 4 bases, 8 bases remained unmatched. Germline lookup yields CDR1 LGHDT and CDR2 YNNKEL (reference sequence).

The chain is built from TRBV23-1 and TRBJ2-1, with TRBD2 matching over 9 bases. TRBV23-1 falls under the ORF class, with uncertain function. CDR3 size: 16 residues. Trimming at V came to 3 bases and at J to 8 bases, leaving 11 bases not matched to a gene. The CDR3 is CASSHAAGGPLDEQFF. The CDR3 DNA follows: TGCGCCAGCAGTCACGCGGCGGGAGGGCCTTTGGATGAGCAGTTCTTC.

The chain carries TRBV11-3 and TRBJ2-7, with D possibly TRBD2 on 6 matching bases. V lost 1 base and J 0 bases, leaving 19 bases between the germline ends. This CDR3 is built from 18 residues. Germline assignment: CDR1 SGHNT and CDR2 YENEEA. CDR3 residues: CASSLVLWGDQSSYEQYF. The CDR3 coding sequence is TGTGCCAGCAGCTTAGTCCTTTGGGGGGATCAGAGCTCCTACGAGCAGTACTTC. Full variable domain (rest looked up from reference TRBV11-3 and TRBJ2-7): EAGVVQSPRYKIIEKKQPVAFWCNPISGHNTLYWYLQNLGQGPELLIRYENEEAVDDSQLPKDRFSAERLKGVDSTLKIQPAELGDSAVYLCASSLVLWGDQSSYEQYFGPGTRLTVT.

V gene TRBV6-4 combines with J gene TRBJ2-5; 14 bases map to TRBD2. The V segment lost 5 bases and the J segment 4 bases; nucleotides outside the gene matches: 6. Per the germline V gene, CDR1 is MRHNA and CDR2 is SNTAGT. This CDR3 has 16 residues. The CDR3 sequence is CASSPSGLAGVETQYF. In DNA, the CDR3 is TGTGCCAGCAGTCCCTCGGGACTAGCGGGAGTAGAGACCCAGTACTTC.

V is TRBV5-1 and J is TRBJ1-2; D unresolved. V was trimmed by 2 bases and J by 3 bases, leaving 8 bases between them. This CDR3 region has 13 residues. Germline V gives CDR1 SGHRS, CDR2 YFSETQ. The CDR3 nucleotides are TGCGCCAGCAGCTTCTCCATGGACTATGGCTACACCTTC. Protein sequence: CASSFSMDYGYTF.

The chain uses TRBV9 and TRBJ1-5; D ambiguous. The CDR3 extends over 13 amino acids. Deletions cut 0 bases from V and 5 bases from J, with 6 bases between. Germline V lookup: CDR1 SGDLS, CDR2 YYNGEE. CDR3 sequence (DNA): TGTGCCAGCAGCGTAGATCTTGATCAGCCCCAGCATTTT. It codes for CASSVDLDQPQHF.

This clone showed up just once. The rearrangement links TRBV2 to TRBJ2-3; D possibly corresponds to TRBD2 (5 bases). The CDR3 totals 12 residues. The germline V gene encodes CDR1 SNHLY and CDR2 FYNNEI. V gave up 2 bases and J gave up 14 bases, with 14 bases separating them. DNA for the CDR3: TGTGCCAGCAGTGAATCCCCTAATCGGGGGTATTTT. Translated, it gives CASSESPNRGYF.

This sequence joins TRBV18 and TRBJ1-1, with D maybe TRBD1 (6 bases). There are 13 residues in the CDR3. From germline, CDR1 is KGHSH and CDR2 LQKENI. The V gene lost 2 bases and the J gene lost 7 bases, with 11 bases spanning the gap. CDR3 sequence reads: CASSPARGREAFF. The CDR3 bases are TGTGCCAGCTCACCAGCCAGGGGTCGTGAAGCTTTCTTT.

This rearrangement joins TRBV21-1 to TRBJ2-2; TRBD1, the table's D call, lacks a check against the DNA. TRBV21-1 constitutes a pseudogene. The CDR3 extends over 20 amino acids. The CDR3 is CASSSRRPGQSSHSTGELFF. The CDR3, as DNA: TGTGCCAGCAGCTCACGCCGCCCGGGACAGAGCAGTCACTCCACCGGGGAGCTGTTTTTT.

This chain uses TRBV4-3 with TRBJ1-2; 8 bases line up with TRBD1. Germline assignment: CDR1 LGHNA and CDR2 YSLEER. V lost 0 bases to trimming and J lost 8 bases; unmatched junction nucleotides: 8. There are 15 residues in the CDR3. This CDR3 is CASSQDGGQGRGYTF. CDR3 DNA sequence: TGCGCCAGCAGCCAAGATGGTGGACAGGGTAGGGGCTACACCTTC.